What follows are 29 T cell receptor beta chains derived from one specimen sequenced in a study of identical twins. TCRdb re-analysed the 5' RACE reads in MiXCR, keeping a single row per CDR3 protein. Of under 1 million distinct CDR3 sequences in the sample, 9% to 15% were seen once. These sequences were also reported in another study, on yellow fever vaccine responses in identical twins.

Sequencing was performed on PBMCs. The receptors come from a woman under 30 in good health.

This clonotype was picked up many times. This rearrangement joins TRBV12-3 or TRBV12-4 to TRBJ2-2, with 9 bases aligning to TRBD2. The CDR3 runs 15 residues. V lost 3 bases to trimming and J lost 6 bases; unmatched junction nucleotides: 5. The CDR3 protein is CASSFRGGVPGELFF. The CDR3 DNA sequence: TGTGCCAGCAGTTTTCGCGGGGGGGTTCCCGGGGAGCTGTTTTTT.

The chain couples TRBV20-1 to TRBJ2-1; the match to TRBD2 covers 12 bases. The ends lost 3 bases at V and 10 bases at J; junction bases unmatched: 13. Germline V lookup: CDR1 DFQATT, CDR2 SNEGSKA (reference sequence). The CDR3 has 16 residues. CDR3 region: CSASGGASGREVEQFF. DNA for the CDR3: TGCAGTGCTAGCGGGGGGGCTAGCGGGAGGGAGGTAGAGCAGTTCTTC.

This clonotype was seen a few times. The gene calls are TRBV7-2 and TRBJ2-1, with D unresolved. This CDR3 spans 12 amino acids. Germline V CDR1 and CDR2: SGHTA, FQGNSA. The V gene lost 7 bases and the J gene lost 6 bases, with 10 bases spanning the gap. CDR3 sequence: CASKLQGNEQFF. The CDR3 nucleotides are TGTGCCAGCAAACTCCAAGGCAATGAGCAGTTCTTC.

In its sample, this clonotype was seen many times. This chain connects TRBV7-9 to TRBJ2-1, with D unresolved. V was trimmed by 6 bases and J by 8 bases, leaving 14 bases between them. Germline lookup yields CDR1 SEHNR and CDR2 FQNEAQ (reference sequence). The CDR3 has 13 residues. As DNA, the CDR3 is TGTGCCAGCAGGGCCAATGAGGTACATGAGCAGTTCTTC. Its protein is CASRANEVHEQFF.

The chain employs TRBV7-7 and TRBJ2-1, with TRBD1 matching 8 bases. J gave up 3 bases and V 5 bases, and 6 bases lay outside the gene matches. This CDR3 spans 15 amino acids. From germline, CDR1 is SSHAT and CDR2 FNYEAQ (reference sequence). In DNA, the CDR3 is TGTGCCAGCAGCATCGACAGGGGTAGCTACAATGAGCAGTTCTTC. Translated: CASSIDRGSYNEQFF.

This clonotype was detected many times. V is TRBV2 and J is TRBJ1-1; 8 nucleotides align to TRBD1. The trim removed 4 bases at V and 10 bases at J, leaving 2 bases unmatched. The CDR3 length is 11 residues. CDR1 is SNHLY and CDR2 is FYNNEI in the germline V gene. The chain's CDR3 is CASSGGQVAFF. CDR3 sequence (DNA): TGTGCCAGCAGTGGGGGACAGGTAGCTTTCTTT. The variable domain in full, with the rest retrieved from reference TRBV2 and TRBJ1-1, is EPEVTQTPSHQVTQMGQEVILRCVPISNHLYFYWYRQILGQKVEFLVSFYNNEISEKSEIFDDQFSVERPDGSNFTLKIRSTKLEDSAMYFCASSGGQVAFFGQGTRLTVV.

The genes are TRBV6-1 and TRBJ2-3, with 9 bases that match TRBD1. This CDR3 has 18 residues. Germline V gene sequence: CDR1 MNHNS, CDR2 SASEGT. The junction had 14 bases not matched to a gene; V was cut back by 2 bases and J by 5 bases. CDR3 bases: TGTGCCAGCAGTGAATACCCGGGACAGGGCCGCCGTGAAGATACGCAGTATTTT. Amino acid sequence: CASSEYPGQGRREDTQYF.

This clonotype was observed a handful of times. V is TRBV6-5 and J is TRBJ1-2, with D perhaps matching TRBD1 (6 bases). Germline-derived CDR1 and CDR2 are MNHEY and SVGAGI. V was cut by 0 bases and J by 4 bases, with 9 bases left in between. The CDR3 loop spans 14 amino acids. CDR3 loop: CASSYSKGGYGYTF. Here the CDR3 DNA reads TGTGCCAGCAGTTACTCGAAAGGGGGCTATGGCTACACCTTC.

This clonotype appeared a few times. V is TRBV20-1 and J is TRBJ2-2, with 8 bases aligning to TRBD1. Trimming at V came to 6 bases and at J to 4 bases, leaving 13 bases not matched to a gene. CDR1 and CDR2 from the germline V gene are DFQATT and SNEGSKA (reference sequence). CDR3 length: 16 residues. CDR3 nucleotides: TGCAGTGCGGGAGACCCACAGGGGGTGATCACCGGGGAGCTGTTTTTT. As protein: CSAGDPQGVITGELFF.

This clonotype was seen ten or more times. The CDR3 loop reads CSASGSGNQPQHF. In DNA, the CDR3 is TGCAGTGCTTCCGGGTCTGGGAATCAGCCCCAGCATTTT. The rearrangement uses TRBV20-1 and TRBJ1-5; D is unclear. V dropped 5 bases and J dropped 4 bases, with 12 bases sitting between them. This CDR3 region has 13 residues. Per the germline V gene, CDR1 is DFQATT and CDR2 is SNEGSKA (reference sequence).

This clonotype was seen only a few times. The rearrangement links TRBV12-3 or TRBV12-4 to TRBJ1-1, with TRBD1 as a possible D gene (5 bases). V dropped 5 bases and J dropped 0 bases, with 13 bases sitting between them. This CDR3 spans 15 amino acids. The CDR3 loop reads CASSERTTVNTEAFF. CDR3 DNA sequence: TGTGCCAGCAGTGAAAGGACGACAGTGAACACTGAAGCTTTCTTT.

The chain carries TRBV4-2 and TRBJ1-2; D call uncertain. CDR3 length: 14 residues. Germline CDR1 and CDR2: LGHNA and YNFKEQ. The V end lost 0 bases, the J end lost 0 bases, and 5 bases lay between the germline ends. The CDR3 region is CASSQDPTNYGYTF. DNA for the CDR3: TGTGCCAGCAGCCAAGATCCCACTAACTATGGCTACACCTTC.

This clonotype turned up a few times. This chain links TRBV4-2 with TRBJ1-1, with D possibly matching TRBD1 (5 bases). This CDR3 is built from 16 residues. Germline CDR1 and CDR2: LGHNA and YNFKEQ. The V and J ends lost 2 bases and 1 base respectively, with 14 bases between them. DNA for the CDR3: TGTGCCAGCAGCCAACAGACGGGACTTACGAACACTGAAGCTTTCTTT. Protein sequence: CASSQQTGLTNTEAFF.

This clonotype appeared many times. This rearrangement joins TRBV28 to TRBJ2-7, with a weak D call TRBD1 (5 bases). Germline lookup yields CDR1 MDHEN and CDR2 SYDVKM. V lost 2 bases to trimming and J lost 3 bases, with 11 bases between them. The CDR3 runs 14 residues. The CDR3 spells CASSLAGLSYEQYF. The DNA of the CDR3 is TGTGCCAGCAGTTTAGCAGGGTTGAGCTACGAGCAGTACTTC.

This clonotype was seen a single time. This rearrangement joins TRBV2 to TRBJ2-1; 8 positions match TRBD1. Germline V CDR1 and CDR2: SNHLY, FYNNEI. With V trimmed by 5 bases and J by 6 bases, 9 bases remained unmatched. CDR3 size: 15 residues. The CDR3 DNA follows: TGTGCCAGCAGTTATAAGGGACAGGAGTTCAATGAGCAGTTCTTC. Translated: CASSYKGQEFNEQFF.

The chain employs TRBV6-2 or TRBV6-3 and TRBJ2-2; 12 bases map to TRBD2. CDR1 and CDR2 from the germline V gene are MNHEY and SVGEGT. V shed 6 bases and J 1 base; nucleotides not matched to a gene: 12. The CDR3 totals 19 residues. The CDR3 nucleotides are TGTGCCAGCAGCTATTCCCTGACTAGCGGGGGACGGAACACCGGGGAGCTGTTTTTT. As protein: CASSYSLTSGGRNTGELFF.

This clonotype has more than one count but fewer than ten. The CDR3 spells CATRQGNTGELFF. Written as DNA, the CDR3 is TGTGCCACCAGACAGGGGAACACCGGGGAGCTGTTTTTT. The V and J genes are TRBV10-3 and TRBJ2-2; 7 bases fit TRBD1. CDR3 size: 13 residues. The V gene's germline CDR1 is ENHRY and CDR2 SYGVKD. The V and J ends lost 10 bases and 1 base, in that order; junction bases with no gene match: 3.

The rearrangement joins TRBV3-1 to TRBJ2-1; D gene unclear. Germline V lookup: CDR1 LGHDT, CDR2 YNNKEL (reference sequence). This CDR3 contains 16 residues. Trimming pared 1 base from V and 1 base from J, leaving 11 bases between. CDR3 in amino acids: CASSQGRTPSYNEQFF. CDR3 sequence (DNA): TGTGCCAGCAGCCAAGGTCGGACCCCTTCCTACAATGAGCAGTTCTTC.

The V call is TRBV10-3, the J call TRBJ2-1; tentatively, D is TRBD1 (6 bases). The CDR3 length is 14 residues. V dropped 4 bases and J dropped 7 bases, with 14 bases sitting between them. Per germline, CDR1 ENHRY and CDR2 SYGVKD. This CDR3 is CAISVQTQGNEQFF. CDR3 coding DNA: TGTGCCATCAGTGTCCAAACACAGGGTAATGAGCAGTTCTTC.

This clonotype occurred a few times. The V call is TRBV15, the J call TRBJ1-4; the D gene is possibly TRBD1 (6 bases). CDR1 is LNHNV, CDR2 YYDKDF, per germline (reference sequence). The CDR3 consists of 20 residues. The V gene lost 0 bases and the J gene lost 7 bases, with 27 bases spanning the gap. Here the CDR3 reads CATSRDPNRVDWRGSEKLFF. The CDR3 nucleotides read TGTGCCACCAGCAGAGATCCAAACAGGGTTGATTGGCGTGGTTCTGAAAAACTGTTTTTT.

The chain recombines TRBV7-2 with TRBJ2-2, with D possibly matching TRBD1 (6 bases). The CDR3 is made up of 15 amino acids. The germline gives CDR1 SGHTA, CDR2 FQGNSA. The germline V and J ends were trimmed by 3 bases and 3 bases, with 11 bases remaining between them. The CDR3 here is CASSFVGHYTGELFF. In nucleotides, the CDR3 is TGTGCCAGCAGCTTCGTGGGACACTACACCGGGGAGCTGTTTTTT. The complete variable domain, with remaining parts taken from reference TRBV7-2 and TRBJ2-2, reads GAGVSQSPSNKVTEKGKDVELRCDPISGHTALYWYRQSLGQGLEFLIYFQGNSAPDKSGLPSDRFSAERTGGSVSTLTIQRTQQEDSAVYLCASSFVGHYTGELFFGEGSRLTVL.

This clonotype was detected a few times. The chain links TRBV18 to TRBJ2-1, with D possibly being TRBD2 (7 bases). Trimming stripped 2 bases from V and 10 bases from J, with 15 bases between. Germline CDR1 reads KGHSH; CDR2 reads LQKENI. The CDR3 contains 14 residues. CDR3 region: CASSPARGRAEQFF. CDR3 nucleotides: TGTGCCAGCTCACCAGCGAGGGGGAGGGCGGAGCAGTTCTTC.

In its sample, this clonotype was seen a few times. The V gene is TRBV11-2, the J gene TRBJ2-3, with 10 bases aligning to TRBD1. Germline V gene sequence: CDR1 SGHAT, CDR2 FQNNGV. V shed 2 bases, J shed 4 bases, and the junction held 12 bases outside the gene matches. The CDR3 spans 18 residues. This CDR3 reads CASSLILPTGTGADTQYF. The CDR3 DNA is TGTGCCAGCAGCTTAATATTGCCCACCGGGACAGGGGCAGATACGCAGTATTTT. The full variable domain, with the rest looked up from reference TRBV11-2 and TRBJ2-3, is EAGVAQSPRYKIIEKRQSVAFWCNPISGHATLYWYQQILGQGPKLLIQFQNNGVVDDSQLPKDRFSAERLKGVDSTLKIQPAKLEDSAVYLCASSLILPTGTGADTQYFGPGTRLTVL.

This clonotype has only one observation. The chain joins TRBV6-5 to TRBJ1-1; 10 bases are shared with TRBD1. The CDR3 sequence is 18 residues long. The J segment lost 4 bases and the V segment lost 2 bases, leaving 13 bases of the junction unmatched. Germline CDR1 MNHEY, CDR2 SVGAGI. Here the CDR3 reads CASSYLPGQGDGGTEAFF. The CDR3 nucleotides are TGTGCCAGCAGTTACCTCCCCGGACAGGGGGACGGGGGCACTGAAGCTTTCTTT.

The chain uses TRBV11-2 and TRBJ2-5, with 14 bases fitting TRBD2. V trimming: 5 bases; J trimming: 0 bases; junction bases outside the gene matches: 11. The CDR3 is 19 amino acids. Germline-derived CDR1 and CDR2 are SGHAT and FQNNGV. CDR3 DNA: TGTGCCAGCAGCCCGACGGGACTAGCGGGGGTTCAGTACCAAGAGACCCAGTACTTC. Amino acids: CASSPTGLAGVQYQETQYF.

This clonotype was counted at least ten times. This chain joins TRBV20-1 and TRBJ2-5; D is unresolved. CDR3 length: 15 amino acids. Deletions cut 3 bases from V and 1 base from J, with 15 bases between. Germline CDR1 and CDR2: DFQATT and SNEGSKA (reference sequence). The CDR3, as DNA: TGCAGTGCTAGGGACCACCACAAACCCCAAGAGACCCAGTACTTC. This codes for CSARDHHKPQETQYF.

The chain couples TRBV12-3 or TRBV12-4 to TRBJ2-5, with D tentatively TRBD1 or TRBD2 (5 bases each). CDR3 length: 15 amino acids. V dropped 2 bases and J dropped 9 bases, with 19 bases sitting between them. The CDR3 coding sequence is TGTGCCAGCAGTTTATCGGAAGGCGCCGGGGCTCCCCAGTACTTC. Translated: CASSLSEGAGAPQYF.

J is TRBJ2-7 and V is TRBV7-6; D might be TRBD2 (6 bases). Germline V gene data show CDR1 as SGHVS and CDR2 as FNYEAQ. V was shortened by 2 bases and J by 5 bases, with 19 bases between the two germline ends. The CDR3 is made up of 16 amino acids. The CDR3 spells CASSLSRLRGRDEQYF. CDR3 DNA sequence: TGTGCCAGCAGCTTAAGCCGACTGCGGGGTCGCGACGAGCAGTACTTC.

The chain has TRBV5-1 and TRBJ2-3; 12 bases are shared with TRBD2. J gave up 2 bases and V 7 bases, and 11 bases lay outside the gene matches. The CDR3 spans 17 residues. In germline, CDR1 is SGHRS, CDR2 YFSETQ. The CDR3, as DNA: TGCGCCAGCGACCGGGGCCTAGCGGGAGGGATCACAGATACGCAGTATTTT. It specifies CASDRGLAGGITDTQYF.